The sequence of this TCR beta chain was determined in a study of T cell responses to AZD1222 COVID-19 vaccine. Notes on the study in general: AZD1222 recipients seropositive at baseline numbered only six or seven. Unmutated variant regions reportedly attract nearly half of all spike-specific TCRs.

J was trimmed by 6 bases and V by 4 bases; bases with no gene match: 16. The germline gives CDR1 SGHAT, CDR2 FQNNGV. The CDR3 is made up of 18 amino acids. Here immunoSEQ multiplex PCR was the method, and the copy in TCRdb shows in-frame clones only, minus some. Among roughly 140,000 clones listed, about 90% were seen once. With respect to this clone: What it recognizes is unknown.

The V gene is TRBV11-2, the J gene TRBJ2-1; TRBD1 aligns across 9 bases. The sample in question was peripheral blood, obtained 28 days after the second AZD1222 dose. The receptor comes from an adult who received the AZD1222 COVID-19 vaccine. CDR3 loop: CASSSVRGTGQLGNEQFF. Here the CDR3 DNA reads TGTGCCAGCAGCTCTGTGCGAGGGACAGGGCAATTGGGCAATGAGCAGTTCTTC.